The 25 T cell receptor beta chains listed next were all sequenced from one sample in a study of CXCR3-negative and CXCR3-positive naive CD8 T cells. With UMI labels, 5' RACE was used to prepare the TRB cDNA libraries. TCRdb reprocessed the 5' RACE reads and stores each CDR3 protein as one record, lacking DNA. The sample table sets out roughly 100,000 distinct CDR3 sequences. Sequenced: naive CXCR3- CD8+ T cells from blood. Stated subset: CD45RO-CCR7+CD27+CD95- naive CD8+ T cells lacking CXCR3 (TNR3-). The receptors were sampled from a human donor in good health. Some clones in this sample may be carry-over from other donors' samples.

V and J are TRBV14 and TRBJ2-3; the D call from TCRdb, TRBD1, cannot be confirmed without DNA. The CDR3 is 16 residues long. The germline V gene has CDR1 SGHDN and CDR2 FVKESK. The CDR3 spells CASSQVAGANTDTQYF.

The chain is built from TRBV7-8 and TRBJ2-1. Germline V CDR1 and CDR2: SGHVS, FQNEAQ. The CDR3 has 15 amino acids. CDR3 loop: CASSLFPSSYNEQFF.

This chain links TRBV29-1 with TRBJ2-7; TCRdb proposes TRBD1, but this gene call is untestable without DNA. CDR1 is SQVTM and CDR2 is ANQGSEA in the germline V gene. This CDR3 has 15 amino acids. CDR3 sequence: CSVEWGDRASYEQYF.

The chain employs TRBV7-9 and TRBJ1-4. Germline lookup yields CDR1 SEHNR and CDR2 FQNEAQ (reference sequence). The CDR3 runs to 15 residues. CDR3 in amino acids: CASSSIQATNEKLFF. Full variable domain (outside the CDR3, taken from reference TRBV7-9 and TRBJ1-4): DTGVSQNPRHKITKRGQNVTFRCDPISEHNRLYWYRQTLGQGPEFLTYFQNEAQLEKSRLLSDRFSAERPKGSFSTLEIQRTEQGDSAMYLCASSSIQATNEKLFFGSGTQLSVL.

The gene calls are TRBV6-5 and TRBJ2-1; the TCRdb D gene call, TRBD1, has no DNA to confirm it. This CDR3 has 16 amino acids. The germline V gene has CDR1 MNHEY and CDR2 SVGAGI. The CDR3 here is CASKVGGTSSYNEQFF.

The chain links TRBV29-1 to TRBJ2-7; absent DNA, TCRdb's TRBD1 call cannot be checked. Per the germline V gene, CDR1 is SQVTM and CDR2 is ANQGSEA. This CDR3 comprises 13 residues. CDR3 amino acids: CSVPGASASEQYF.

This chain connects TRBV7-3 to TRBJ2-2; the D gene TCRdb calls, TRBD1, cannot be checked with no DNA. Germline CDR1 SGHTA, CDR2 FQGTGA. CDR3 length: 16 residues. The CDR3: CASSPRQGADTGELFF. Full variable domain (remainder filled in from reference TRBV7-3 and TRBJ2-2): GAGVSQTPSNKVTEKGKYVELRCDPISGHTALYWYRQSLGQGPEFLIYFQGTGAADDSGLPNDRFFAVRPEGSVSTLKIQRTERGDSAVYLCASSPRQGADTGELFFGEGSRLTVL.

The genes are TRBV7-9 and TRBJ2-2. This CDR3 comprises 12 residues. CDR1 is SEHNR, CDR2 FQNEAQ, per germline (reference sequence). The CDR3 spells CASLLPSGELFF.

The V call is TRBV7-9, the J call TRBJ2-2; absent DNA, TCRdb's TRBD1 call cannot be checked. Germline V gene lookup returns CDR1 SEHNR and CDR2 FQNEAQ (reference sequence). The CDR3 sequence is 16 residues long. This CDR3 reads CASSLGQGEDTEELFF.

This chain links TRBV7-3 with TRBJ1-1; TCRdb names TRBD1, which stays unverified in the absence of DNA. Looked up from germline, CDR1 is SGHTA and CDR2 is FQGTGA. CDR3 length: 15 amino acids. The CDR3: CASSLGRGLDTEAFF.

The chain carries TRBV7-9 and TRBJ1-1. CDR3 size: 12 residues. Germline V gene lookup returns CDR1 SEHNR and CDR2 FQNEAQ (reference sequence). The CDR3 protein is CASSLAETEAFF. Full variable domain (missing parts from reference TRBV7-9 and TRBJ1-1): DTGVSQNPRHKITKRGQNVTFRCDPISEHNRLYWYRQTLGQGPEFLTYFQNEAQLEKSRLLSDRFSAERPKGSFSTLEIQRTEQGDSAMYLCASSLAETEAFFGQGTRLTVV.

The chain joins TRBV29-1 to TRBJ1-1; the D call from TCRdb, TRBD1, cannot be confirmed without DNA. This CDR3 contains 16 residues. Germline V gives CDR1 SQVTM, CDR2 ANQGSEA. The CDR3 spells CSVALDRGTMNTGAFF.

This clonotype ranks as medium-sized in terms of frequency. The chain is built from TRBV29-1 and TRBJ2-7; there is no DNA to check the TCRdb D call of TRBD2. This CDR3 region has 13 residues. Germline values: CDR1 SQVTM, CDR2 ANQGSEA. CDR3 residues: CSVEGQEDYEQYF.

CDR3 loop: CASSPRQGPGYEQYF. This rearrangement joins TRBV7-6 to TRBJ2-7; there is no DNA to check the TCRdb D call of TRBD1. Germline values: CDR1 SGHVS, CDR2 FNYEAQ. There are 15 residues in the CDR3.

The chain combines TRBV20-1 with TRBJ1-2; TCRdb proposes TRBD1, but this gene call is untestable without DNA. The CDR3 is made up of 13 amino acids. Germline values: CDR1 DFQATT, CDR2 SNEGSKA (reference sequence). The CDR3 sequence: CSALPDREDGYTF.

J is TRBJ1-1 and V is TRBV11-2; absent DNA, TCRdb's TRBD1 call cannot be checked. The germline V gene has CDR1 SGHAT and CDR2 FQNNGV. This CDR3 has 15 residues. The CDR3: CASSLQQGMNTEAFF.

This chain links TRBV14 with TRBJ1-2. CDR1 is SGHDN and CDR2 is FVKESK in the germline V gene. CDR3 length: 16 amino acids. The CDR3 region is CASSPRGGPSNYGYTF. Full variable domain (missing parts from reference TRBV14 and TRBJ1-2): EAGVTQFPSHSVIEKGQTVTLRCDPISGHDNLYWYRRVMGKEIKFLLHFVKESKQDESGMPNNRFLAERTGGTYSTLKVQPAELEDSGVYFCASSPRGGPSNYGYTFGSGTRLTVV.

The J gene is TRBJ2-2, the V gene TRBV10-3; TCRdb selects TRBD2, and the lack of DNA leaves this call unchecked. Germline lookup yields CDR1 ENHRY and CDR2 SYGVKD. CDR3 length: 17 residues. The CDR3 loop reads CAISDGAGLGNTGELFF.

The J gene is TRBJ2-1, the V gene TRBV7-9; TCRdb's D call, TRBD2, is unchecked because there is no DNA. This CDR3 spans 15 amino acids. Germline V gene sequence: CDR1 SEHNR, CDR2 FQNEAQ (reference sequence). CDR3 loop: CASSPGASARDEQFF.

The gene calls are TRBV5-6 and TRBJ2-1; without DNA, the TCRdb call of TRBD1 cannot be checked. The CDR3 runs 11 residues. The germline CDR1 and CDR2 sequences are SGHDT and YYEEEE. The CDR3: CASTTGWELFF. The variable domain in full, with the rest retrieved from reference TRBV5-6 and TRBJ2-1, is DAGVTQSPTHLIKTRGQQVTLRCSPKSGHDTVSWYQQALGQGPQFIFQYYEEEERQRGNFPDRFSGHQFPNYSSELNVNALLLGDSALYLCASTTGWELFFGPGTRLTVL.

V and J are TRBV3-1 and TRBJ1-1; TCRdb reports TRBD1, a call that lacks DNA to check it against. CDR3 size: 15 residues. Germline V gives CDR1 LGHDT, CDR2 YNNKEL (reference sequence). CDR3 residues: CASSHASGGNAEAFF.

V usage is TRBV30 and J usage is TRBJ2-1; TCRdb's assignment of TRBD2 cannot be checked, as there is no DNA. The CDR3 has 12 residues. CDR1 and CDR2 (germline): GTSNPN, SVGIG (reference sequence). CDR3 sequence: CAWSRGYNEQFF. The variable domain in full, completed from reference TRBV30 and TRBJ2-1, reads SQTIHQWPATLVQPVGSPLSLECTVEGTSNPNLYWYRQAAGRGLQLLFYSVGIGQISSEVPQNLSASRPQDRQFILSSKKLLLSDSGFYLCAWSRGYNEQFFGPGTRLTVL.

This rearrangement joins TRBV5-6 to TRBJ2-1. Germline CDR1 and CDR2: SGHDT and YYEEEE. This CDR3 contains 14 residues. CDR3 sequence reads: CASSLSSSYNEQFF.

V gene TRBV19 combines with J gene TRBJ2-3. CDR1 is LNHDA and CDR2 is SQIVND in the germline V gene (reference sequence). The CDR3 consists of 14 residues. Here the CDR3 reads CASSIDGNTDTQYF.

The chain carries TRBV20-1 and TRBJ1-1. There are 13 residues in the CDR3. Germline CDR1 and CDR2: DFQATT and SNEGSKA (reference sequence). CDR3 loop: CSARQAGNTEAFF.